This T cell receptor beta chain was obtained from a study of neurological immune-mediated disorders. This clonotype was detected ten times or more. The antigen is unknown. The germline V gene has CDR1 ENHRY and CDR2 SYGVKD. The junction had 17 bases not matched to a gene; V was cut back by 8 bases and J by 2 bases. CDR3 length equals 18 residues. From the 5' RACE reads, TCRdb called clonotypes with MiXCR, one entry per CDR3 protein. The table records under 25,000 distinct CDR3 sequences, over 2.5% of them present only once. The unsorted libraries were prepared from 2 million PBMCs (stored at -80 C). Findings and caveats of the study: TCR clonal expansion peaked in HTLV-1-associated myelopathy patients and was lowest in multiple sclerosis patients. The repertoires of 18 of 34 multiple sclerosis patients were placed by phylogenetic grouping in a single related-CDR3 cluster, which may be a signature.

The sequence was obtained from a woman aged 18-30 years with multiple sclerosis. Material for sequencing was PBMCs. J is TRBJ1-3 and V is TRBV10-3, with 8 bases identical to TRBD1. For the CDR3, the DNA is TGTGCCATCTCGAACTACGGACAGGGCGGACCCGCTGGAAACACCATATATTTT. Protein: CAISNYGQGGPAGNTIYF.